This T cell receptor beta chain was found in a study of OX40 agonist ivuxolimab in advanced cancers. Overall study results and limits: Among the lowest levels of clonal expansion were found in partial responders at 0.1-3.0 mg/kg.

As for this clone: The antigen is not known.

A history of autoimmune disease or systemic immunosuppression excluded patients. From germline, CDR1 is KGHSH and CDR2 LQKENI. V was clipped by 2 bases and J by 0 bases, with 20 bases between them. The length of the CDR3 is 19 residues. This table comes from immunoSEQ multiplex PCR, and its TCRdb copy is limited to in-frame clones, with some not included. The sample shows about 35,000 clones, over 80% of them seen only once. This clonotype was sampled from an adult with an advanced solid tumor such as melanoma, head and neck, liver or kidney cancer. The rearrangement uses TRBV18 and TRBJ1-5; D ambiguous. Material: CD4+ or CD8+ T cells sorted from blood, obtained in a trial of the OX40 agonist ivuxolimab. Here the CDR3 reads CASSPRRDSNFYSNQPQHF. In DNA, the CDR3 is TGTGCCAGCTCACCAAGAAGGGATTCAAACTTTTATAGCAATCAGCCCCAGCATTTT.